Listed below are T cell receptor beta chains from one sample, sequenced in a study of blood T cell repertoires in COVID-19. The table came from immunoSEQ multiplex PCR; TCRdb's copy has only in-frame clones and leaves some out. The sample holds roughly 52,000 clones, about 83% seen once. The sequenced material came from peripheral blood. Every receptor here comes from a human donor in a cohort sampled during active COVID-19. The CDR3 runs from the conserved cysteine through the conserved F or W. Fields, in order: CDR3 length, D gene, clone size, V gene, J gene, CDR3 DNA, CDR3 protein. D genes are given only for firm matches. Size tells how often a clone was seen (once, few, many) or the class of an expanded clone, and some rows leave it out.

len: 15
d_gene: TRBD1
abundance: few
v_gene: TRBV11-3
j_gene: TRBJ2-7
CDR3nt: TGTGCCAAGGACAAGCGACAGGGTAAATGCTACGAGCAGTACTTC
CDR3aa: CAKDKRQGKCYEQYF

len: 14
d_gene: NA
abundance: NA
v_gene: TRBV30
j_gene: TRBJ1-3
CDR3nt: TGTGCCTGGAGGTGGGACAATTCTGGAAACACCATATATTTT
CDR3aa: CAWRWDNSGNTIYF

len: 13
d_gene: TRBD1
abundance: NA
v_gene: TRBV11-2
j_gene: TRBJ2-1
CDR3nt: TGTGCCAGCCGGGACAGCCCAGGGAATGAGCAGTTCTTC
CDR3aa: CASRDSPGNEQFF

len: 14
d_gene: TRBD1
abundance: once
v_gene: TRBV18
j_gene: TRBJ2-7
CDR3nt: TGTGCCAGCTCCCGAGGACAGGGGGCTTACGAGCAGTACTTC
CDR3aa: CASSRGQGAYEQYF

len: 17
d_gene: NA
abundance: few
v_gene: TRBV25-1
j_gene: TRBJ2-5
CDR3nt: TGTGCCAGCAGTGATTTGGGAAGGGGCACGGGAGATGTGACCCAGTACTTC
CDR3aa: CASSDLGRGTGDVTQYF

len: 15
d_gene: TRBD2
abundance: NA
v_gene: TRBV6-5
j_gene: TRBJ2-5
CDR3nt: TGTGCCAGCTCCCTGACTAGCGGGGAACGAGAGACCCAGTACTTC
CDR3aa: CASSLTSGERETQYF

len: 15
d_gene: TRBD2
abundance: NA
v_gene: TRBV9
j_gene: TRBJ2-3
CDR3nt: TGTGCCAGCAGCGTCGGGGGGGCCCTTCCAAGCCCGCAGTATTTT
CDR3aa: CASSVGGALPSPQYF

len: 15
d_gene: TRBD1
abundance: NA
v_gene: TRBV7-7
j_gene: TRBJ2-2
CDR3nt: TGTGCTAGCAGCCCCGGACAGGGGCACACCGGGGAGCTGTTTTTT
CDR3aa: CASSPGQGHTGELFF

len: 14
d_gene: NA
abundance: NA
v_gene: TRBV5-5
j_gene: TRBJ2-2
CDR3nt: TGTGCCAGCGCCTGGCAGGCAGTCACCGGGGAGCTGTTTTTT
CDR3aa: CASAWQAVTGELFF

len: 17
d_gene: NA
abundance: NA
v_gene: TRBV5-1
j_gene: TRBJ1-5
CDR3nt: TGCGCCAGCAGCCCTAAACCGGGGACTAACCTAGGCCAGCCCCAGCATTTT
CDR3aa: CASSPKPGTNLGQPQHF

len: 15
d_gene: TRBD2
abundance: NA
v_gene: TRBV7-2
j_gene: TRBJ2-7
CDR3nt: TGTGCCAGCAGCACCAGCGGGGGGGCCGGCTACGAGCAGTACTTC
CDR3aa: CASSTSGGAGYEQYF

len: 16
d_gene: TRBD2
abundance: NA
v_gene: TRBV3-1/TRBV3-2
j_gene: TRBJ2-3
CDR3nt: TGTGCCAGCAGCCAAGTCCCACTAGCGGGGGCAGGTACGCAGTATTTT
CDR3aa: CASSQVPLAGAGTQYF

len: 15
d_gene: NA
abundance: NA
v_gene: TRBV6-5
j_gene: TRBJ1-3
CDR3nt: TGTGCCAGCAGTCCCGACAGGAGTTCTGGAAACACCATATATTTT
CDR3aa: CASSPDRSSGNTIYF

len: 15
d_gene: NA
abundance: NA
v_gene: TRBV27
j_gene: TRBJ1-3
CDR3nt: TGTGCGCAAGTCCTTAGGGGACACTCTGGAAACACCATATATTTT
CDR3aa: CAQVLRGHSGNTIYF

len: 14
d_gene: NA
abundance: once
v_gene: TRBV6-6
j_gene: TRBJ1-1
CDR3nt: TGTGCCAGCATTCGCGGCAGGGGGAACACTGAAGCTTTCTTT
CDR3aa: CASIRGRGNTEAFF

len: 13
d_gene: TRBD1
abundance: NA
v_gene: TRBV2
j_gene: TRBJ2-1
CDR3nt: TGTGCCAGCAGTGAGGGACAGTACAATGAGCAGTTCTTC
CDR3aa: CASSEGQYNEQFF

len: 13
d_gene: NA
abundance: NA
v_gene: TRBV28
j_gene: TRBJ2-2
CDR3nt: TGTGCCAGCTACGGGTCGAACACCGGGGAGCTGTTTTTT
CDR3aa: CASYGSNTGELFF

len: 14
d_gene: TRBD2
abundance: NA
v_gene: TRBV10-1
j_gene: TRBJ2-1
CDR3nt: TGCGCCAGCAGCCAGGGGCGGGGGGGCCGAGAGCAGTTCTTC
CDR3aa: CASSQGRGGREQFF

len: 14
d_gene: NA
abundance: NA
v_gene: TRBV9
j_gene: TRBJ1-2
CDR3nt: TGTGCCAGCAGCGTAGGGGGCGGACACTATGGCTACACCTTC
CDR3aa: CASSVGGGHYGYTF

len: 18
d_gene: TRBD1
abundance: NA
v_gene: TRBV4-1
j_gene: TRBJ1-6
CDR3nt: TGCGCCAGCAGCCAAGCCCCTCTTGACAGGGGTACTAATTCACCCCTCCACTTT
CDR3aa: CASSQAPLDRGTNSPLHF

len: 15
d_gene: NA
abundance: once
v_gene: TRBV24-1
j_gene: TRBJ2-1
CDR3nt: TGTGCCACCAGTCCCCCAGGGGGGTCCTACAATGAGCAGTTCTTC
CDR3aa: CATSPPGGSYNEQFF

len: 15
d_gene: NA
abundance: NA
v_gene: TRBV24-1
j_gene: TRBJ2-1
CDR3nt: TGTGCCACCAGTGGCCGACGGAGCTCCTACAATGAGCAGTTCTTC
CDR3aa: CATSGRRSSYNEQFF

len: 15
d_gene: TRBD2
abundance: NA
v_gene: TRBV24-1
j_gene: TRBJ2-2
CDR3nt: TGTGCCACCAGCGCAACTAGCGGAAACACCGGGGAGCTGTTTTTT
CDR3aa: CATSATSGNTGELFF

len: 16
d_gene: NA
abundance: NA
v_gene: TRBV19
j_gene: TRBJ1-5
CDR3nt: TGTGCCAGTAGTGTAAGGACAGAGGATCGTAATCAGCCCCAGCATTTT
CDR3aa: CASSVRTEDRNQPQHF

len: 12
d_gene: NA
abundance: once
v_gene: TRBV28
j_gene: TRBJ1-1
CDR3nt: TGTGCCAGCAGTTTATTATTTAGTGAAGCTTTCTTT
CDR3aa: CASSLLFSEAFF

len: 15
d_gene: NA
abundance: NA
v_gene: TRBV6-1
j_gene: TRBJ1-5
CDR3nt: TGTGCCAGCAGTGAATGGCAGGGCAGCAATCAGCCCCAGCATTTT
CDR3aa: CASSEWQGSNQPQHF

len: 14
d_gene: NA
abundance: NA
v_gene: TRBV5-1
j_gene: TRBJ1-1
CDR3nt: TGCGCCAGCAGATTGGAGGGGTTAACAGCTGAAGCTTTCTTT
CDR3aa: CASRLEGLTAEAFF

len: 15
d_gene: TRBD1
abundance: NA
v_gene: TRBV2
j_gene: TRBJ2-1
CDR3nt: TGTGCCAGTAGACGACCCGGGACAGCTTACAATGAGCAGTTCTTC
CDR3aa: CASRRPGTAYNEQFF

len: 13
d_gene: NA
abundance: once
v_gene: TRBV19
j_gene: TRBJ2-1
CDR3nt: TGTGCCAGTAAACGCGGGTCCTACAATGAGCAGTTCTTC
CDR3aa: CASKRGSYNEQFF

len: 13
d_gene: NA
abundance: NA
v_gene: TRBV5-1
j_gene: TRBJ1-2
CDR3nt: TGCGCCAGCAGCTTTGGACAGAGCTATGGCTACACCTTC
CDR3aa: CASSFGQSYGYTF

len: 13
d_gene: TRBD1
abundance: NA
v_gene: TRBV5-1
j_gene: TRBJ1-2
CDR3nt: TGCGCCAGCAGCGGGGGACAGGGGGATGGCTACACCTTC
CDR3aa: CASSGGQGDGYTF

len: 19
d_gene: TRBD1
abundance: NA
v_gene: TRBV23-1
j_gene: TRBJ2-7
CDR3nt: TGCGCCAGCAGTCATGGGCGGGACAGGGTAAAAATGGGCACCTACGAGCAGTACTTC
CDR3aa: CASSHGRDRVKMGTYEQYF

len: 14
d_gene: TRBD1
abundance: NA
v_gene: TRBV11-2
j_gene: TRBJ2-2
CDR3nt: TGTGCCAGCAGAGGACACAGGGGTCCCGGGGAGCTGTTTTTT
CDR3aa: CASRGHRGPGELFF

len: 14
d_gene: NA
abundance: NA
v_gene: TRBV6-5
j_gene: TRBJ1-1
CDR3nt: TGTGCCAGCAGTTACTCTACAGGGAACACTGAAGCTTTCTTT
CDR3aa: CASSYSTGNTEAFF